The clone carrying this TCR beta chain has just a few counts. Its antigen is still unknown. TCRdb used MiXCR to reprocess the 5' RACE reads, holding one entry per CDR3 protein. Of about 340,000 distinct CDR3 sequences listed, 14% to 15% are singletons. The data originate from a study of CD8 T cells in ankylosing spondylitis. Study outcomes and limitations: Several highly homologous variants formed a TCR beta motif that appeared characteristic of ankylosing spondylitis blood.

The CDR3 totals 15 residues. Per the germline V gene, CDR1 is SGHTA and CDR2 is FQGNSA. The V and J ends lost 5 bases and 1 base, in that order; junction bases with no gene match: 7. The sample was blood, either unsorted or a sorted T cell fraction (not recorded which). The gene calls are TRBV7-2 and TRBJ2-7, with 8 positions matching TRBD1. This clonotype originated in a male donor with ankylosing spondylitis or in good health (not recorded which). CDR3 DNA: TGTGCCAGCAGCCGAACAGGACAGGGTTCCTACGAGCAGTACTTC. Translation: CASSRTGQGSYEQYF.